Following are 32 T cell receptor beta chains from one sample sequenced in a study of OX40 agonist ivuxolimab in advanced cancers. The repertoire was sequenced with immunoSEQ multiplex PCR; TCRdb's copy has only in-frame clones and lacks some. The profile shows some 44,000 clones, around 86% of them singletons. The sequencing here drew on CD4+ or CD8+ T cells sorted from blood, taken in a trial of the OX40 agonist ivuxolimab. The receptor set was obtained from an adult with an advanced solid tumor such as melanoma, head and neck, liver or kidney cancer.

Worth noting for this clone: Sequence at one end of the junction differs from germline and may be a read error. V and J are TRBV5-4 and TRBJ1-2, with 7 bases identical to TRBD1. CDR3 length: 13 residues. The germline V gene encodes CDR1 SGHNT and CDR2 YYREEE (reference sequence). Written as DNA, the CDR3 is TGTGCCAGCAGCCGTGACAGGGAGGGTGGCCACACCTTC. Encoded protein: CASSRDREGGHTF. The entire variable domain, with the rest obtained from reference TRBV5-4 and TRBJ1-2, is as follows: ETGVTQSPTHLIKTRGQQVTLRCSSQSGHNTVSWYQQALGQGPQFIFQYYREEENGRGNFPPRFSGLQFPNYSSELNVNALELDDSALYLCASSRDREGGHTFGSGTRLTVV.

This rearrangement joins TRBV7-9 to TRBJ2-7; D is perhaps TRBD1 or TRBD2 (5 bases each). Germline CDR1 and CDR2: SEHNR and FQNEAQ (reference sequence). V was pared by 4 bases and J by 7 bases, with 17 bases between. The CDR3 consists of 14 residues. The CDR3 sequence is CASSSLAPKGEQYF. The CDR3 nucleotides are TGTGCCAGCAGCTCGCTAGCTCCAAAGGGGGAGCAGTACTTC. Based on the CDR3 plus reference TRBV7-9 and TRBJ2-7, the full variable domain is DTGVSQNPRHKITKRGQNVTFRCDPISEHNRLYWYRQTLGQGPEFLTYFQNEAQLEKSRLLSDRFSAERPKGSFSTLEIQRTEQGDSAMYLCASSSLAPKGEQYFGPGTRLTVT.

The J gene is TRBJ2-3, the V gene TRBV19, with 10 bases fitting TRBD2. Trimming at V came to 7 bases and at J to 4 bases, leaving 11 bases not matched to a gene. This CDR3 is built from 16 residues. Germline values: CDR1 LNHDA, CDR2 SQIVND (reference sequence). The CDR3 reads CASINPASGSSDTQYF. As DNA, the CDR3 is TGTGCCAGTATTAATCCGGCTAGCGGGAGTTCAGATACGCAGTATTTT.

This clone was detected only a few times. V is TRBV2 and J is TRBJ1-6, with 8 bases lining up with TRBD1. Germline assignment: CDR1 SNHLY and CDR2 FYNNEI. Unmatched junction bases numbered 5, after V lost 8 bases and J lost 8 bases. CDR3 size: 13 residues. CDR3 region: CASQDREDSPLHF. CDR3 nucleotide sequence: TGTGCCAGCCAGGACAGGGAGGATTCACCCCTCCACTTT.

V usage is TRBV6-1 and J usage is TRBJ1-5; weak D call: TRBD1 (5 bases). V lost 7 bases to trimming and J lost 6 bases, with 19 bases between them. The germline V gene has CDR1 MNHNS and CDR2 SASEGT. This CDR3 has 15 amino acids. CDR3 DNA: TGTGCCAGCAACCCGGGGGGGGGTTCCAGTCAGCCCCAGCATTTT. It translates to CASNPGGGSSQPQHF.

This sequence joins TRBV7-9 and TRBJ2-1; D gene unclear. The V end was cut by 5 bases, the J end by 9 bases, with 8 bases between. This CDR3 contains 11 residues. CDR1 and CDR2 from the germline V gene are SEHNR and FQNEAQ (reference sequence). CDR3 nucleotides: TGTGCCAGCAGCCAAGGATCTGAGCAGTTCTTC. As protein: CASSQGSEQFF. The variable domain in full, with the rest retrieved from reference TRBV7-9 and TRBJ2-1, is DTGVSQNPRHKITKRGQNVTFRCDPISEHNRLYWYRQTLGQGPEFLTYFQNEAQLEKSRLLSDRFSAERPKGSFSTLEIQRTEQGDSAMYLCASSQGSEQFFGPGTRLTVL.

The CDR3 nucleotides read TGTGCCAGCAGACCCGACTACGGTAGCGGCGGTTACGAGCAGTACTTC. Translating gives CASRPDYGSGGYEQYF. This chain joins TRBV6-6 and TRBJ2-7, with D tentatively TRBD2 (6 bases). Trimming took 6 bases from V and 4 from J, leaving 22 bases between them. Germline lookup yields CDR1 MNHNY and CDR2 SVGAGI (reference sequence). The CDR3 loop spans 16 amino acids.

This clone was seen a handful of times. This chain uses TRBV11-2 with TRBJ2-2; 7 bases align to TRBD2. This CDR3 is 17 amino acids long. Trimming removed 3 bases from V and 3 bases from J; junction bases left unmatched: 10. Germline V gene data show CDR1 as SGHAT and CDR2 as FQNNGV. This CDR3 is CASSFLGGRQHTGELFF. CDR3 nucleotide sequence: TGTGCCAGCAGCTTCCTCGGGGGGAGACAGCACACCGGGGAGCTGTTTTTT.

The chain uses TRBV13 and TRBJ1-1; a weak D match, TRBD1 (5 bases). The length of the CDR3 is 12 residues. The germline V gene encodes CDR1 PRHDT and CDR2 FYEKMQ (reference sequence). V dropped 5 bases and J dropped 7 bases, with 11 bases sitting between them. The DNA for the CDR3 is TGTGCCAGCAGCGGAGGGGACGGTGAAGCTTTCTTT. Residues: CASSGGDGEAFF.

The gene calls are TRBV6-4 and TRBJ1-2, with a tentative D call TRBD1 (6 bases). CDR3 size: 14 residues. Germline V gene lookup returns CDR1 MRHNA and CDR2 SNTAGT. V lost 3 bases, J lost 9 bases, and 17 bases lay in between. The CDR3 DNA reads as TGTGCCAGCAGTGAGCAGACAGGATCGGAAAGCTACACCTTC. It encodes CASSEQTGSESYTF.

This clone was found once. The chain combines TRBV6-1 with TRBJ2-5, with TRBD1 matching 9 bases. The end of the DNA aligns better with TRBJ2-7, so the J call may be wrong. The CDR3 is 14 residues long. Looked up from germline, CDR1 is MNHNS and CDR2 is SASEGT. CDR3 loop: CASSPRDRDHEQYF. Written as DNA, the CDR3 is TGTGCCAGCAGTCCCCGGGACAGGGACCACGAGCAGTACTTC.

The CDR3 here is CASSDRGTSYSPLHF. The CDR3 DNA reads as TGTGCCAGCAGTGACCGGGGCACTTCATATTCACCCCTCCACTTT. The V gene is TRBV2, the J gene TRBJ1-6, with D possibly matching TRBD1 (5 bases). The V end lost 3 bases, the J end lost 8 bases, and 14 bases lay between the germline ends. The germline gives CDR1 SNHLY, CDR2 FYNNEI. The CDR3 has 15 amino acids.

This chain's CDR3 is CASSASGGSYEQYF. The DNA for the CDR3 is TGTGCCAGTAGTGCTAGCGGGGGCTCCTACGAGCAGTACTTC. The chain uses TRBV19 and TRBJ2-7; TRBD2 matches at 10 bases. V dropped 5 bases and J dropped 0; count of bases not matched to a gene: 1. The V gene's germline CDR1 is LNHDA and CDR2 SQIVND (reference sequence). The CDR3 spans 14 residues.

The CDR3 loop is CASSQESFTGELFF. The CDR3 DNA reads as TGTGCCAGCAGCCAAGAGAGTTTCACCGGGGAGCTGTTTTTT. The chain recombines TRBV4-2 with TRBJ2-2; D call uncertain. The CDR3 covers 14 residues. Germline V CDR1 and CDR2: LGHNA, YNFKEQ. Trimming took off 0 bases at V and 4 bases at J, with 6 bases between the two ends.

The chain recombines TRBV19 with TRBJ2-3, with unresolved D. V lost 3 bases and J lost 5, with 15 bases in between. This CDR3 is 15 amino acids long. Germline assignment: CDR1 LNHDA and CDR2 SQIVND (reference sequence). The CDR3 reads CASSMLQSPLDTQYF. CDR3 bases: TGTGCCAGTAGTATGTTGCAGAGCCCGTTAGATACGCAGTATTTT.

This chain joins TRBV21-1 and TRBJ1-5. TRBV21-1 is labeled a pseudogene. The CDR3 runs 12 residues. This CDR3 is CASSPKRPPQHF. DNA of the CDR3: TGTGCCAGCAGCCCTAAGAGGCCGCCCCAGCATTTT.

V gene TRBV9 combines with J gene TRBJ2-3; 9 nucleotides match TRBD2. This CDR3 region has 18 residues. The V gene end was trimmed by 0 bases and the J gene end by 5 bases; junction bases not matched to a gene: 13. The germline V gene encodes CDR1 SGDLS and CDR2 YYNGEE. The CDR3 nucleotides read TGTGCCAGCAGCGTAGAGTTCAGCGGCGGGGGGGGTTTAGATACGCAGTATTTT. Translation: CASSVEFSGGGGLDTQYF. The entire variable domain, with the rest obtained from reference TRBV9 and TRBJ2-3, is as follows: DSGVTQTPKHLITATGQRVTLRCSPRSGDLSVYWYQQSLDQGLQFLIQYYNGEERAKGNILERFSAQQFPDLHSELNLSSLELGDSALYFCASSVEFSGGGGLDTQYFGPGTRLTVL.

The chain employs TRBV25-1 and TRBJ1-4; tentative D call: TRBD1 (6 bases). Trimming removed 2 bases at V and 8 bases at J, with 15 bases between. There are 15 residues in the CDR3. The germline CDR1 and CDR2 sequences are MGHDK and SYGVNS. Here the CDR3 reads CASSEPQGMGEKLFF. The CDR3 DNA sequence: TGTGCCAGCAGTGAACCCCAGGGGATGGGCGAAAAACTGTTTTTT.

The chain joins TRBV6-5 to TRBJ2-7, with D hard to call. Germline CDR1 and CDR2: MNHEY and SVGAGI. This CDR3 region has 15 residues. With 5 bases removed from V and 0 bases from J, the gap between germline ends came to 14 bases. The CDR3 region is CASSLSQFSSYEQYF. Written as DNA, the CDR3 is TGTGCCAGCAGTCTATCACAATTCAGCTCCTACGAGCAGTACTTC.

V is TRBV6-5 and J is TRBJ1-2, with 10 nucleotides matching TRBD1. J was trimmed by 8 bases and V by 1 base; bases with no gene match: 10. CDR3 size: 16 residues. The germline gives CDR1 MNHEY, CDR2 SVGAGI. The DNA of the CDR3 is TGTGCCAGCAGTTACTTCGGGACAGGGGAACCGGGGGGCTACACCTTC. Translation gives CASSYFGTGEPGGYTF.

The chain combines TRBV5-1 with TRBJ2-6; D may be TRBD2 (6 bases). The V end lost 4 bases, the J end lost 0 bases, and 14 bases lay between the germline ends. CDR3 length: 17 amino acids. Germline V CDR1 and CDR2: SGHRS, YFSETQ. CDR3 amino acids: CASSVGGSDSGANVLTF. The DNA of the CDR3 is TGCGCCAGCAGCGTTGGGGGGTCCGACTCTGGGGCCAACGTCCTGACTTTC.

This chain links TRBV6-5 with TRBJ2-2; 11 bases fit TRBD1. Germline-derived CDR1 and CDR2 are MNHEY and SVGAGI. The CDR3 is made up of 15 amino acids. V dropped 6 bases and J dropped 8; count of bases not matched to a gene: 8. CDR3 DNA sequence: TGTGCCAGCAGACCCGGGACAGGGGGAACGGGGGAGCTGTTTTTT. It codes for CASRPGTGGTGELFF.

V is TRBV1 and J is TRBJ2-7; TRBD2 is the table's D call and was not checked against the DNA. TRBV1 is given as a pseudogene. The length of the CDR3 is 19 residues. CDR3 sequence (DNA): TGCACCAGCAGCCAAGGGGAAACTAGCGGGGGTCTTAGGATCGACGGGCAGTACTTC. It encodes CTSSQGETSGGLRIDGQYF.

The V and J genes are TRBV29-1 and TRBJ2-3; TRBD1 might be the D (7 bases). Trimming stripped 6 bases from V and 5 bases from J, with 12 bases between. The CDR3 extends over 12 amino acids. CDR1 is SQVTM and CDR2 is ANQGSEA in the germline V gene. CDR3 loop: CSVEGAEDTQYF. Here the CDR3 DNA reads TGCAGCGTGGAGGGGGCCGAAGATACGCAGTATTTT.

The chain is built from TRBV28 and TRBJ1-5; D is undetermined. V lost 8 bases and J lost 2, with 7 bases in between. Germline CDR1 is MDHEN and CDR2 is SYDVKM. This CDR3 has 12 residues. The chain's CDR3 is CASRTGNQPQHF. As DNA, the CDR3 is TGTGCCAGCCGAACAGGCAATCAGCCCCAGCATTTT.

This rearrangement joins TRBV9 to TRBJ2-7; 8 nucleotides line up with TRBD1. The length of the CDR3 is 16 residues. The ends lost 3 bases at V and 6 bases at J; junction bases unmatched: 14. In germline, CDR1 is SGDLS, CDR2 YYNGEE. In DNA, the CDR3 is TGTGCCAGCAGCGACGCAGGGTCAGGGGGCGTCTCCGAGCAGTACTTC. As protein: CASSDAGSGGVSEQYF.

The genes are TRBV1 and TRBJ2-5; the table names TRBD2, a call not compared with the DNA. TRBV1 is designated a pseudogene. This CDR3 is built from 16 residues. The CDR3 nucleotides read TGCACCAGCAGCCAAGATCTCGGGAGGGTAGTGGAGACCCAGTACTTC. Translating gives CTSSQDLGRVVETQYF.

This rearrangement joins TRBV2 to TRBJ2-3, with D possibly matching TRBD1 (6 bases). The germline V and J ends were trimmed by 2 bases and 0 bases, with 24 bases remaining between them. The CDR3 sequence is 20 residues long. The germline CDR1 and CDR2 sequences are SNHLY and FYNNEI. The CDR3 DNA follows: TGTGCCAGCAGTGAATTCCACTCCGGGACACCTTTTAGTAGCACAGATACGCAGTATTTT. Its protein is CASSEFHSGTPFSSTDTQYF. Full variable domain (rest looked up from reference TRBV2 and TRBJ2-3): EPEVTQTPSHQVTQMGQEVILRCVPISNHLYFYWYRQILGQKVEFLVSFYNNEISEKSEIFDDQFSVERPDGSNFTLKIRSTKLEDSAMYFCASSEFHSGTPFSSTDTQYFGPGTRLTVL.

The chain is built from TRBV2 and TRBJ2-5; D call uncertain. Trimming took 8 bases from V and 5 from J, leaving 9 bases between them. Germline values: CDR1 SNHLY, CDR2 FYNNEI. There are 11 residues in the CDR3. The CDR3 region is CASGTGETQYF. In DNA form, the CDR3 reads TGTGCCAGCGGTACCGGGGAGACCCAGTACTTC.

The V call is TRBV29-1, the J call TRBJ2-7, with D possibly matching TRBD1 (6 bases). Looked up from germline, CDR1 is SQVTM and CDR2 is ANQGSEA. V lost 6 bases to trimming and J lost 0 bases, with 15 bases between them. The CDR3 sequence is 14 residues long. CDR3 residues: CSVSTGYPSYEQYF. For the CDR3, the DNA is TGCAGCGTGTCCACAGGGTACCCCTCCTACGAGCAGTACTTC.

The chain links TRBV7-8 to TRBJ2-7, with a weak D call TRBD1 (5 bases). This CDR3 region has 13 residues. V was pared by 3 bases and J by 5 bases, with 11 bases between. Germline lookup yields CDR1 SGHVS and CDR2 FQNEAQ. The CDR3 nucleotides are TGTGCCAGCAGCTTGGTTGGACAACACGAGCAGTACTTC. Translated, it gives CASSLVGQHEQYF.

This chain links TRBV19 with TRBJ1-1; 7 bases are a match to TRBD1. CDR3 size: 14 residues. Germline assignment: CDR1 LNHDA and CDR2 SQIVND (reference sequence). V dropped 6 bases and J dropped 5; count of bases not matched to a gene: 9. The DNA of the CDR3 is TGTGCCAGTAGGACCGACAGGGTCGAGACTGAAGCTTTCTTT. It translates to CASRTDRVETEAFF.